What follows are 13 T cell receptor beta chains derived from one specimen sequenced in a study of T-cell reconstitution after alpha-beta-depleted transplantation in children. Molecular barcoding with unique molecular identifiers was used for the TCRbeta library. Each CDR3 protein gets one entry after TCRdb re-called the PCR reads with MiXCR. The data show just under 150,000 distinct CDR3 sequences, around 9% seen once. The sample in question was PBMCs, mostly from graft donor cells, obtained 180 days after TCRalphabeta/CD19-depleted stem cell transplant. Receptors were obtained from a female patient aged 2-10 years who had a stem cell transplant for congenital amegakaryocytic thrombocytopenia, so the T cells may come from the graft donor.

This clonotype was counted many times. The chain combines TRBV5-5 with TRBJ2-2, with 11 bases that match TRBD1. The CDR3 totals 15 residues. CDR1 and CDR2 (germline): SGHKS, YYEKEE (reference sequence). V was pared by 4 bases and J by 7 bases, with 6 bases of the junction left unmatched. CDR3 DNA: TGTGCCAGCAGCACCCGGACAGGGGGCTTCGGGGAGCTGTTTTTT. Its translation: CASSTRTGGFGELFF. Filled out from reference TRBV5-5 and TRBJ2-2, the complete variable domain reads DAGVTQSPTHLIKTRGQQVTLRCSPISGHKSVSWYQQVLGQGPQFIFQYYEKEERGRGNFPDRFSARQFPNYSSELNVNALLLGDSALYLCASSTRTGGFGELFFGEGSRLTVL.

This clonotype occurred many times. The chain recombines TRBV18 with TRBJ2-3; 7 bases fit TRBD1. V was clipped by 2 bases and J by 3 bases; unmatched bases: 5. In germline, CDR1 is KGHSH, CDR2 LQKENI. This CDR3 has 15 amino acids. The CDR3 nucleotides are TGTGCCAGCTCACCAAACAGGGGTTCAACAGATACGCAGTATTTT. It yields the protein CASSPNRGSTDTQYF.

This clonotype has a count of ten or more. The chain is built from TRBV12-3 or TRBV12-4 and TRBJ2-3, with TRBD1 matching over 7 bases. The CDR3 length is 13 residues. J was trimmed by 3 bases and V by 5 bases; bases with no gene match: 2. CDR3 region: CASSPTGTDTQYF. CDR3 DNA: TGTGCCAGCAGTCCGACAGGGACAGATACGCAGTATTTT.

Many counts were recorded for this clonotype. The V call is TRBV20-1, the J call TRBJ2-1; weak D call: TRBD2 (7 bases). The germline V and J ends were trimmed by 1 base and 6 bases, with 13 bases remaining between them. This CDR3 spans 14 amino acids. The germline CDR1 and CDR2 sequences are DFQATT and SNEGSKA (reference sequence). The CDR3 sequence is CSARGGGPTNEQFF. Here the CDR3 DNA reads TGCAGTGCTAGAGGGGGGGGGCCTACCAATGAGCAGTTCTTC.

This clonotype was seen at least ten times. The chain links TRBV12-3 or TRBV12-4 to TRBJ1-1; 10 bases line up with TRBD1. This CDR3 is built from 14 residues. V gave up 8 bases and J gave up 9 bases; unmatched junction bases: 12. CDR3 DNA: TGTGCCAGCGGCGAGACAGGGGGCATTGTTAAAGCTTTCTTT. This encodes CASGETGGIVKAFF.

There are a few counts of this clonotype. The rearrangement links TRBV20-1 to TRBJ1-5; TRBD1 agrees at 7 bases. CDR1 and CDR2 from the germline V gene are DFQATT and SNEGSKA (reference sequence). Trimming cost V 8 bases and J 7 bases; bases outside gene matches: 5. The CDR3 covers 11 residues. This CDR3 is CSTGELQPQHF. DNA for the CDR3: TGCAGTACAGGGGAATTACAGCCCCAGCATTTT.

In this sample, this clonotype turned up a few times. The J gene is TRBJ2-1, the V gene TRBV20-1; a weak D match, TRBD2 (6 bases). V dropped 5 bases and J dropped 7 bases, with 18 bases sitting between them. The length of the CDR3 is 14 residues. Germline V gene sequence: CDR1 DFQATT, CDR2 SNEGSKA (reference sequence). The CDR3 loop is CSAHPSGPPNEQFF. The CDR3, as DNA: TGCAGTGCTCATCCCAGCGGGCCCCCTAATGAGCAGTTCTTC.

For this clonotype: With a much larger clone just one base away, this may be a read error. The chain carries TRBV28 and TRBJ2-5; the D gene is possibly TRBD1 (6 bases). Trimming removed 7 bases at V and 6 bases at J, with 21 bases between. CDR1 MDHEN and CDR2 SYDVKM come from the germline V gene. The CDR3 has 15 residues. As DNA, the CDR3 is TGTGCCAGCATCTCCAGAGTGCAGGGACAAAAGACCCAGTACTTC. Translating it yields CASISRVQGQKTQYF.

The chain employs TRBV5-1 and TRBJ1-5, with TRBD1 matching 7 bases. Germline V CDR1 and CDR2: SGHRS, YFSETQ. V lost 2 bases and J lost 0; bases outside the gene matches: 8. The CDR3 is 17 residues long. CDR3 nucleotide sequence: TGCGCCAGCAGCTTTACCCTCGGGACAGTTAGCAATCAGCCCCAGCATTTT. This codes for CASSFTLGTVSNQPQHF.

This clonotype was detected ten times or more. The chain employs TRBV7-9 and TRBJ1-2; TRBD1 is a possible D gene (5 bases). Germline CDR1 reads SEHNR; CDR2 reads FQNEAQ (reference sequence). This CDR3 has 13 residues. Between the trimmed V and J ends, which lost 8 bases and 5 bases, there was a span of 15 bases. CDR3 protein: CASWGSPPYGYTF. The CDR3 region has the DNA TGTGCCAGCTGGGGCAGCCCCCCGTATGGCTACACCTTC.

This clonotype appeared many times. The rearrangement joins TRBV5-1 to TRBJ1-1, with D uncertain. V shed 1 base and J shed 7 bases, with 8 bases lying between them. This CDR3 region has 12 residues. The germline gives CDR1 SGHRS, CDR2 YFSETQ. CDR3 DNA: TGCGCCAGCAGCTTGATGCGGGGTGAAGCTTTCTTT. Protein sequence: CASSLMRGEAFF. The entire variable domain, with the rest obtained from reference TRBV5-1 and TRBJ1-1, is as follows: KAGVTQTPRYLIKTRGQQVTLSCSPISGHRSVSWYQQTPGQGLQFLFEYFSETQRNKGNFPGRFSGRQFSNSRSEMNVSTLELGDSALYLCASSLMRGEAFFGQGTRLTVV.

The chain recombines TRBV9 with TRBJ1-2; D unresolved. This CDR3 contains 15 residues. Germline CDR1 and CDR2: SGDLS and YYNGEE. V was clipped by 0 bases and J by 5 bases, with 14 bases between them. The CDR3 coding sequence is TGTGCCAGCAGCGTAGATCCGCGCCTTCAGTATGGCTACACCTTC. Translating gives CASSVDPRLQYGYTF.

This clonotype occurred many times. The CDR3 DNA is TGTGCCAGCAGCCAAGACGGATGGGGGAACACTGAAGCTTTCTTT. It specifies CASSQDGWGNTEAFF. J is TRBJ1-1 and V is TRBV11-2; D is unresolved. Trimming left V 5 bases short and J 1 base short, with 14 bases between. The germline gives CDR1 SGHAT, CDR2 FQNNGV. The CDR3 covers 15 residues.